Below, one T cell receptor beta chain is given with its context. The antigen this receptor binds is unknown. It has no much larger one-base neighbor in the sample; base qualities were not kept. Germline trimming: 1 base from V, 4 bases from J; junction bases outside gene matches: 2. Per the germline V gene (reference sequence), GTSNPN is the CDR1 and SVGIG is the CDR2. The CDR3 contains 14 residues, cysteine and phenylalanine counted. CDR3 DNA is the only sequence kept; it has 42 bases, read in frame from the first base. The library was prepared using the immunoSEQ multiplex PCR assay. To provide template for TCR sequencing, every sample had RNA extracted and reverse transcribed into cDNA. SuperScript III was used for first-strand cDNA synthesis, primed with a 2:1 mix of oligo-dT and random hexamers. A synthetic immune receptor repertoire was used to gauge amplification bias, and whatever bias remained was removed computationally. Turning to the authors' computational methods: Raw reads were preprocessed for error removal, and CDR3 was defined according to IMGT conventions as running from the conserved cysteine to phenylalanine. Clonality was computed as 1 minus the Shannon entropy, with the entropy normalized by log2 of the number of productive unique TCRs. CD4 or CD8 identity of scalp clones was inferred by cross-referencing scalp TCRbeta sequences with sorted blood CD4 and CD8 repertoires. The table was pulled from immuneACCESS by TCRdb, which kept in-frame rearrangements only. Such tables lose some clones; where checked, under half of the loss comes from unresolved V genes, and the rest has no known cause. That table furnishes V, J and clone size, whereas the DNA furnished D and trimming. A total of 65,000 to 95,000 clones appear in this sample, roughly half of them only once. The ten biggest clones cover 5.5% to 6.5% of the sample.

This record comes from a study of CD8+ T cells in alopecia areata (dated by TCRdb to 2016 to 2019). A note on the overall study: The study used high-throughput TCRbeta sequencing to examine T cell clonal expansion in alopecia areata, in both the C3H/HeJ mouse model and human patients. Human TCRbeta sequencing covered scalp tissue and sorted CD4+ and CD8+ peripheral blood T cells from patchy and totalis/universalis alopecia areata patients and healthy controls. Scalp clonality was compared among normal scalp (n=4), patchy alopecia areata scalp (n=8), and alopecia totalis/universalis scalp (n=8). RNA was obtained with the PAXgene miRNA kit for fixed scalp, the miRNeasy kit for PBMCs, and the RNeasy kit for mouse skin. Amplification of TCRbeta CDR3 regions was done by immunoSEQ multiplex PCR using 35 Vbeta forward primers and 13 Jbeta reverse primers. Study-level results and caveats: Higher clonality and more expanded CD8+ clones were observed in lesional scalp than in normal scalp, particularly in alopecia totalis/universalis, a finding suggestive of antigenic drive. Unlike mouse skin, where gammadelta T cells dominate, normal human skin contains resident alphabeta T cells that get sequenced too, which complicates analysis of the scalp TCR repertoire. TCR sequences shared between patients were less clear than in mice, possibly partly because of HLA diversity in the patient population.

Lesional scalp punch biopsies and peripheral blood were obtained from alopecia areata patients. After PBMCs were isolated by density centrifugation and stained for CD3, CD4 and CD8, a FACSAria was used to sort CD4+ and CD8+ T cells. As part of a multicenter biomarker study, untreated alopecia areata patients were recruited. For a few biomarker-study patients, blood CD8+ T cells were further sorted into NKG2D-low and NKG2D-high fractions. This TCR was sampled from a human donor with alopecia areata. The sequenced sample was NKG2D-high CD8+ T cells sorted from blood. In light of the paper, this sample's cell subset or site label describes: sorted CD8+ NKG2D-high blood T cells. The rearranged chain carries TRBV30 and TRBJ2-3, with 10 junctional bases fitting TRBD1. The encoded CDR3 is CAWSATGGADTQYF. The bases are TGTGCCTGGAGTGCGACAGGGGGCGCAGATACGCAGTATTTT.